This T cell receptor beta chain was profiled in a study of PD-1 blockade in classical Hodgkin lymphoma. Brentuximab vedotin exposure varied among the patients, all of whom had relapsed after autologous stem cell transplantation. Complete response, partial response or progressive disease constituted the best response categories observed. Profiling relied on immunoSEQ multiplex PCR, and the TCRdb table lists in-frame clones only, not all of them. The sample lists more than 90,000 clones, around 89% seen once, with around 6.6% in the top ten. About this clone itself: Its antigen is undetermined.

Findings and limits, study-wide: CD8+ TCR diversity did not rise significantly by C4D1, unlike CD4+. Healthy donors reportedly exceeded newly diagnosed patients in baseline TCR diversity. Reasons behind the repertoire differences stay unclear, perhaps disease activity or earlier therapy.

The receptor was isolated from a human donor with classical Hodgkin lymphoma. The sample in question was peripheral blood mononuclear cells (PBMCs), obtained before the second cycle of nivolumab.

Written as DNA, the CDR3 is TGTGCCACCGCCTCGGGTTTTAATGAAAAACTGTTTTTT. Protein sequence: CATASGFNEKLFF. The chain employs TRBV15 and TRBJ1-4; D ambiguous. Per the germline V gene, CDR1 is LNHNV and CDR2 is YYDKDF (reference sequence). The CDR3 contains 13 residues. Trimming stripped 8 bases from V and 4 bases from J, with 11 bases between.